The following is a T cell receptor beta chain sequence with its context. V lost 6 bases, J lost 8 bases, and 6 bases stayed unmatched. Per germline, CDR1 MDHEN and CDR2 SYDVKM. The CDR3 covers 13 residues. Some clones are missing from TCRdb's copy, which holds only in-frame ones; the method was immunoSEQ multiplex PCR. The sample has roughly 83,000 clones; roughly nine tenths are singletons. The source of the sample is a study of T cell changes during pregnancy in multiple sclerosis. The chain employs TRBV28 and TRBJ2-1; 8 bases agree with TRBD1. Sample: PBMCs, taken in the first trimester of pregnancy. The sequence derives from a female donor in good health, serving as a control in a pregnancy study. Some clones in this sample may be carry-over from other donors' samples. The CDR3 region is CASRSGQDDEQFF. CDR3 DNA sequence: TGTGCCAGCAGGTCGGGACAGGATGATGAGCAGTTCTTC.